The 7 T cell receptor beta chains reported below all come from one sample, sequenced in a study of blood T cell repertoires in COVID-19. Profiled with immunoSEQ multiplex PCR; TCRdb holds only in-frame clones, not every one. This table holds about 110,000 clones, around nine tenths found once. Sample: peripheral blood. All receptors derive from a man in his forties with acute or convalescent COVID-19.

V and J are TRBV12-5 and TRBJ2-5; TRBD2 matches 15 bases. The V gene end was trimmed by 5 bases and the J gene end by 5 bases; junction bases not matched to a gene: 6. From germline, CDR1 is LGHNT and CDR2 FRNRAP. CDR3 length: 16 amino acids. In nucleotides, the CDR3 is TGTGCTAGTGGTAAGGGACTAGCGGGAGGTGATGAGACCCAGTACTTC. Protein sequence: CASGKGLAGGDETQYF.

This clone was counted only a few times. Additional DNA sequences in this sample encode the identical CDR3. The rearrangement uses TRBV7-2 and TRBJ1-3; 9 bases align to TRBD1. Germline values: CDR1 SGHTA, CDR2 FQGNSA. The V segment lost 4 bases and the J segment 2 bases; nucleotides outside the gene matches: 3. This CDR3 region has 15 residues. The CDR3 sequence is CASSWGQGTGNTIYF. DNA of the CDR3: TGTGCCAGCAGCTGGGGACAGGGAACTGGAAACACCATATATTTT.

This rearrangement joins TRBV2 to TRBJ1-4; D uncertain. Trimming took off 6 bases at V and 7 bases at J, with 15 bases between the two ends. The CDR3 consists of 14 residues. CDR1 SNHLY and CDR2 FYNNEI come from the germline V gene. In DNA, the CDR3 is TGTGCCAGCAGCCCCACGGGAAGGCCTGAAAAACTGTTTTTT. Translating it yields CASSPTGRPEKLFF.

The CDR3, as DNA: TGTGCCAGCAGTTTAGACAGAAACAATCAGCCCCAGCATTTT. It codes for CASSLDRNNQPQHF. The chain joins TRBV2 to TRBJ1-5; tentative D call: TRBD1 (5 bases). The CDR3 has 14 residues. CDR1 and CDR2 (germline): SNHLY, FYNNEI. Trimming shortened V by 5 bases and J by 3 bases, and 11 bases separated the two germline ends.

The chain uses TRBV9 and TRBJ2-1; TRBD1 might be the D (5 bases). The CDR3 has 15 residues. The germline CDR1 and CDR2 sequences are SGDLS and YYNGEE. Between the trimmed V and J ends, which lost 3 bases and 5 bases, there was a span of 15 bases. This chain's CDR3 is CASSGGLTPNNEQFF. CDR3 coding DNA: TGTGCCAGCAGCGGGGGCCTTACCCCCAACAATGAGCAGTTCTTC.

CDR3 DNA sequence: TGTGCCAGCAGCCAAGAGGGGGACAACGAGCAGTACTTC. This encodes CASSQEGDNEQYF. This rearrangement joins TRBV3-1 (or the pseudogene TRBV3-2) to TRBJ2-7; tentatively, D is TRBD1 (6 bases). Germline assignment: CDR1 LGHDT and CDR2 YNNKEL (reference sequence). Trimming cost V 0 bases and J 5 bases, with 8 bases left between them. This CDR3 is 13 amino acids long.

The J gene is TRBJ1-6, the V gene TRBV7-9, with TRBD1 matching 11 bases. Trimming cost V 5 bases and J 10 bases; bases outside gene matches: 7. CDR3 length: 15 residues. Germline lookup yields CDR1 SEHNR and CDR2 FQNEAQ (reference sequence). CDR3 region: CASSLAGQGVSPLHF. In DNA form, the CDR3 reads TGTGCCAGCAGCCTCGCGGGACAGGGGGTCTCACCCCTCCACTTT. Full variable domain (remainder filled in from reference TRBV7-9 and TRBJ1-6): DTGVSQNPRHKITKRGQNVTFRCDPISEHNRLYWYRQTLGQGPEFLTYFQNEAQLEKSRLLSDRFSAERPKGSFSTLEIQRTEQGDSAMYLCASSLAGQGVSPLHFGNGTRLTVT.